This passage covers 21 T cell receptor beta chains from one sample sequenced in a study of shared clonotypes between healthy human individuals. Generated by immunoSEQ multiplex PCR, the TCRdb table keeps only in-frame clones and is missing some. The table lists about 750,000 clones, roughly 92% of them singletons. Only CD45RO-negative cells positively selected for CCR7 counted as naive CD8 cells, so terminally differentiated effector memory CD45RA+ cells were excluded. Material: naive CD8+ T cells sorted from blood. All receptors derive from a man under 40 in good health.

The chain joins TRBV7-9 to TRBJ2-7; 13 nucleotides align to TRBD2. The germline V gene encodes CDR1 SEHNR and CDR2 FQNEAQ (reference sequence). Unmatched junction bases numbered 9, after V lost 5 bases and J lost 5 bases. The length of the CDR3 is 16 residues. CDR3 sequence reads: CASSPRGLAGADEQYF. Here the CDR3 DNA reads TGTGCCAGCAGCCCCCGAGGACTAGCGGGAGCGGACGAGCAGTACTTC. The whole variable domain, filled in from reference TRBV7-9 and TRBJ2-7, reads DTGVSQNPRHKITKRGQNVTFRCDPISEHNRLYWYRQTLGQGPEFLTYFQNEAQLEKSRLLSDRFSAERPKGSFSTLEIQRTEQGDSAMYLCASSPRGLAGADEQYFGPGTRLTVT.

V usage is TRBV7-3 and J usage is TRBJ2-5; D possibly uses TRBD1 or TRBD2 (5 bases each). This CDR3 has 15 amino acids. V lost 5 bases and J 5 bases, leaving 18 bases between the germline ends. CDR1 and CDR2 from the germline V gene are SGHTA and FQGTGA. CDR3 sequence (DNA): TGTGCCAGCAGCGAAGGGACGGGGAAGGGGGAGACCCAGTACTTC. The encoded protein is CASSEGTGKGETQYF.

The chain joins TRBV7-9 to TRBJ2-3; D is uncertain. The V and J ends lost 6 bases and 0 bases respectively, with 7 bases between them. There are 13 residues in the CDR3. Looked up from germline, CDR1 is SEHNR and CDR2 is FQNEAQ (reference sequence). CDR3 residues: CASSGSSTDTQYF. CDR3 DNA sequence: TGTGCCAGCAGTGGCTCTAGCACAGATACGCAGTATTTT.

CDR3 residues: CSVEGTGGFGELFF. CDR3 DNA: TGCAGCGTTGAAGGGACAGGAGGTTTCGGGGAGCTGTTTTTT. The rearrangement uses TRBV29-1 and TRBJ2-2; 7 nucleotides agree with TRBD1. From germline, CDR1 is SQVTM and CDR2 ANQGSEA. This CDR3 spans 14 amino acids. V was clipped by 1 base and J by 7 bases; unmatched bases: 6.

In this sample, this clone turned up once. The rearrangement links TRBV4-1 to TRBJ2-1; D remains ambiguous. This CDR3 region has 16 residues. Germline CDR1 MGHRA, CDR2 YSYEKL. Between the trimmed V and J ends, which lost 4 bases and 6 bases, there was a span of 19 bases. The CDR3 protein is CASSPPVLDYSNEQFF. In DNA form, the CDR3 reads TGCGCCAGCAGCCCGCCCGTTCTAGATTATTCCAATGAGCAGTTCTTC.

DNA of the CDR3: TGTGCCAGCAGCTGGGGGGGTACTTCTTACGAGCAGTACTTC. This codes for CASSWGGTSYEQYF. This rearrangement joins TRBV7-9 to TRBJ2-7, with 7 bases identical to TRBD2. V was pared by 4 bases and J by 4 bases, with 7 bases of the junction left unmatched. Per germline, CDR1 SEHNR and CDR2 FQNEAQ (reference sequence). The CDR3 consists of 14 residues.

The genes are TRBV7-6 and TRBJ1-1, with 7 positions matching TRBD1. V shed 1 base, J shed 6 bases, and the junction held 8 bases outside the gene matches. CDR1 and CDR2 (germline): SGHVS, FNYEAQ. The CDR3 contains 15 residues. The CDR3 DNA follows: TGTGCCAGCAGCTTAGGGCCAGGGGGAGGCTCTGAAGCTTTCTTT. Translated, it gives CASSLGPGGGSEAFF.

This clone has just one count. V gene TRBV11-3 combines with J gene TRBJ2-5; TRBD1 aligns across 7 bases. The germline gives CDR1 SGHNT, CDR2 YENEEA. This CDR3 region has 15 residues. The V segment lost 4 bases and the J segment 2 bases; nucleotides outside the gene matches: 7. CDR3 region: CASSSTGTAQETQYF. The CDR3 DNA is TGTGCCAGCAGCTCCACCGGGACAGCACAAGAGACCCAGTACTTC. The variable domain in full, with the rest retrieved from reference TRBV11-3 and TRBJ2-5, is EAGVVQSPRYKIIEKKQPVAFWCNPISGHNTLYWYLQNLGQGPELLIRYENEEAVDDSQLPKDRFSAERLKGVDSTLKIQPAELGDSAVYLCASSSTGTAQETQYFGPGTRLLVL.

The chain is built from TRBV28 and TRBJ1-1; no firm D call. Germline lookup yields CDR1 MDHEN and CDR2 SYDVKM. Trimming removed 6 bases from V and 0 bases from J, with 17 bases in between. The CDR3 consists of 16 residues. The CDR3 reads CASSYARGGLNTEAFF. The CDR3 coding sequence is TGTGCCAGCAGCTATGCACGCGGAGGGCTGAACACTGAAGCTTTCTTT.

The gene calls are TRBV6-6 and TRBJ2-2, with 10 bases matching TRBD2. This CDR3 comprises 16 residues. Germline V gene lookup returns CDR1 MNHNY and CDR2 SVGAGI (reference sequence). V lost 3 bases, J lost 5 bases, and 6 bases stayed unmatched. The CDR3 nucleotides are TGTGCCAGCAGTTATTCAGCGGGAGGGCCTACCGGGGAGCTGTTTTTT. Amino acid sequence: CASSYSAGGPTGELFF.

The V call is TRBV19, the J call TRBJ1-1; D possibly corresponds to TRBD1 (6 bases). Germline loops: CDR1 LNHDA, CDR2 SQIVND (reference sequence). The CDR3 is made up of 18 amino acids. V lost 2 bases to trimming and J lost 3 bases, with 22 bases between them. In DNA form, the CDR3 reads TGTGCCAGTAGTATATCCGGTAGGCAGGGGAAGGTTTACACTGAAGCTTTCTTT. It encodes CASSISGRQGKVYTEAFF. The complete variable domain, with remaining parts taken from reference TRBV19 and TRBJ1-1, reads DGGITQSPKYLFRKEGQNVTLSCEQNLNHDAMYWYRQDPGQGLRLIYYSQIVNDFQKGDIAEGYSVSREKKESFPLTVTSAQKNPTAFYLCASSISGRQGKVYTEAFFGQGTRLTVV.

This chain uses TRBV7-2 with TRBJ2-5; no firm D call. V dropped 6 bases and J dropped 0 bases, with 20 bases sitting between them. This CDR3 spans 17 amino acids. CDR1 is SGHTA and CDR2 is FQGNSA in the germline V gene. CDR3 region: CASSSTLLTQYQETQYF. CDR3 in DNA: TGTGCCAGCAGTTCCACTTTGCTGACTCAGTACCAAGAGACCCAGTACTTC.

The V call is TRBV6-5, the J call TRBJ1-4; D remains ambiguous. Germline V gene lookup returns CDR1 MNHEY and CDR2 SVGAGI. Trimming left V 5 bases short and J 8 bases short, with 9 bases between. There are 12 residues in the CDR3. The CDR3 region has the DNA TGTGCCAGCAGTCCCGGTACCGAAAAACTGTTTTTT. This translates into CASSPGTEKLFF.

The chain uses TRBV28 and TRBJ2-7, with 8 nucleotides matching TRBD2. Germline CDR1 is MDHEN and CDR2 is SYDVKM. This CDR3 spans 13 amino acids. Germline trimming cut 5 bases from V and 1 base from J; bases unmatched to any gene: 1. CDR3 protein: CASSAGGSYEQYF. CDR3 coding DNA: TGTGCCAGCAGTGCGGGAGGTTCCTACGAGCAGTACTTC.

The J gene is TRBJ2-7, the V gene TRBV28, with D perhaps given as TRBD1 or TRBD2 (6 bases each). From germline, CDR1 is MDHEN and CDR2 SYDVKM. This CDR3 contains 14 residues. V dropped 1 base and J dropped 10 bases, with 17 bases sitting between them. CDR3 nucleotide sequence: TGTGCCAGCAGTTTATCCATGTCATGGGGGGCCCAGTACTTC. It specifies CASSLSMSWGAQYF.

The chain links TRBV4-3 to TRBJ1-2; D is possibly TRBD1 (6 bases). V lost 0 bases, J lost 4 bases, and 12 bases lay in between. This CDR3 has 15 residues. Per germline, CDR1 LGHNA and CDR2 YSLEER. CDR3: CASSQDRGLGYGYTF. As DNA, the CDR3 is TGCGCCAGCAGCCAAGATCGGGGGCTGGGCTATGGCTACACCTTC.

The J gene is TRBJ1-2, the V gene TRBV4-1; perhaps TRBD1 as D (5 bases). CDR3 length: 20 amino acids. Trimming shortened V by 4 bases and J by 4 bases, and 31 bases separated the two germline ends. Germline assignment: CDR1 MGHRA and CDR2 YSYEKL. The CDR3 spells CASSPHGDVQGGPMGYGYTF. The CDR3 DNA reads TGCGCCAGCAGCCCTCACGGTGACGTCCAGGGTGGCCCCATGGGCTATGGCTACACCTTC.

The chain carries TRBV7-9 and TRBJ2-5, with TRBD1 as a possible D gene (6 bases). The CDR3 loop spans 15 amino acids. Germline V gene lookup returns CDR1 SEHNR and CDR2 FQNEAQ (reference sequence). Trimming took off 5 bases at V and 3 bases at J, with 16 bases between the two ends. In DNA, the CDR3 is TGTGCCAGCAGCGAAAGTCCGGACAGAAAAGAGACCCAGTACTTC. Translating it yields CASSESPDRKETQYF.

The J gene is TRBJ2-3, the V gene TRBV27; 8 positions agree with TRBD2. The germline CDR1 and CDR2 sequences are MNHEY and SMNVEV (reference sequence). J lost 7 bases, V lost 5 bases, and 8 bases had no gene match. The CDR3 covers 14 residues. The CDR3, as DNA: TGTGCCAGCAGTCCCGGGACGGGGGGGTATACGCAGTATTTT. Amino acids: CASSPGTGGYTQYF.

V is TRBV5-4 and J is TRBJ1-1; D might be TRBD1 (6 bases). This CDR3 is built from 15 residues. Germline V gene data show CDR1 as SGHNT and CDR2 as YYREEE (reference sequence). Trimming pared 5 bases from V and 0 bases from J, leaving 14 bases between. CDR3 in amino acids: CASRQGGTLNTEAFF. The CDR3 bases are TGTGCCAGCAGGCAGGGAGGGACACTGAACACTGAAGCTTTCTTT. Based on the CDR3 plus reference TRBV5-4 and TRBJ1-1, the full variable domain is ETGVTQSPTHLIKTRGQQVTLRCSSQSGHNTVSWYQQALGQGPQFIFQYYREEENGRGNFPPRFSGLQFPNYSSELNVNALELDDSALYLCASRQGGTLNTEAFFGQGTRLTVV.

The rearrangement links TRBV29-1 to TRBJ2-5; 11 positions match TRBD2. The germline V gene has CDR1 SQVTM and CDR2 ANQGSEA. The CDR3 covers 13 residues. V shed 4 bases, J shed 4 bases, and the junction held 2 bases outside the gene matches. The CDR3 region has the DNA TGCAGCGTTGTAGGACTAGCGGGAGAGACCCAGTACTTC. Translated: CSVVGLAGETQYF.